This TCR beta chain was recovered during a study of control samples from healthy donors and cancer patients. Repertoires were generated with immunoSEQ multiplex PCR, while TCRdb's copy carries only in-frame clones and drops some. Among some 100,000 clones listed, about 89% were seen once. This CDR3 comprises 16 residues. Losses at the gene ends were 2 bases for V and 3 bases for J; bases not matched to a gene: 6. Germline assignment: CDR1 SGHTA and CDR2 FQGTGA. The chain uses TRBV7-3 and TRBJ2-1; TRBD2 aligns across 8 bases. The receptor was isolated from a man aged 30-40 years in good health. Sequencing was carried out using blood. CDR3 protein: CASSLLYSGGYNEQFF. The CDR3 DNA reads as TGTGCCAGCAGCTTACTCTACAGCGGGGGCTACAATGAGCAGTTCTTC.